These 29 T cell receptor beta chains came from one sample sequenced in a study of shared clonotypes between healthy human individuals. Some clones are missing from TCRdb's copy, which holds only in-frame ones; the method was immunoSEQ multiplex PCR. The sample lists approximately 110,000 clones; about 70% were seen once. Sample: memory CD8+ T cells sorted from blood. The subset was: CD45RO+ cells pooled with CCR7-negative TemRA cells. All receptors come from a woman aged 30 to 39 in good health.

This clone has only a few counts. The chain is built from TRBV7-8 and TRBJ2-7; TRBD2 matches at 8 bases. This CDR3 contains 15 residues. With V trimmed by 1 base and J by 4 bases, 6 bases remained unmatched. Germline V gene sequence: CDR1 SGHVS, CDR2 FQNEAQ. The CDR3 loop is CASSLERAGAYEQYF. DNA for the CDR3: TGTGCCAGCAGCTTAGAGCGAGCGGGAGCGTACGAGCAGTACTTC.

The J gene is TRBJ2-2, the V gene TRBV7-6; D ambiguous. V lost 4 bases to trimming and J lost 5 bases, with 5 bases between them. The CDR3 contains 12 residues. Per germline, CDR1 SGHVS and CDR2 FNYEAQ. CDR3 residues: CASSSATGELFF. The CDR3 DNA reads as TGTGCCAGCAGCTCGGCGACCGGGGAGCTGTTTTTT. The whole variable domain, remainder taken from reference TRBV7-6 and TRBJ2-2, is GAGVSQSPRYKVTKRGQDVALRCDPISGHVSLYWYRQALGQGPEFLTYFNYEAQQDKSGLPNDRFSAERPEGSISTLTIQRTEQRDSAMYRCASSSATGELFFGEGSRLTVL.

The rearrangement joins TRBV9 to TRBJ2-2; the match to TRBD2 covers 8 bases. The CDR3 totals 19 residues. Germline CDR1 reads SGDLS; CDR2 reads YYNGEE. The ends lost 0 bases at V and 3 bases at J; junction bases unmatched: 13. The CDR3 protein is CASSVARRAGLGDTGELFF. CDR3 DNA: TGTGCCAGCAGCGTAGCAAGGAGGGCGGGACTAGGGGACACCGGGGAGCTGTTTTTT.

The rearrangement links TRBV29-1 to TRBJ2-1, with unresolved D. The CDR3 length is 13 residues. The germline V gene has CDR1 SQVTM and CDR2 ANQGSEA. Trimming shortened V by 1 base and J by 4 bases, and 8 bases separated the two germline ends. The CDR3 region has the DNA TGCAGCGTTGAAGGAATTCTATACAATGAGCAGTTCTTC. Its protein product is CSVEGILYNEQFF.

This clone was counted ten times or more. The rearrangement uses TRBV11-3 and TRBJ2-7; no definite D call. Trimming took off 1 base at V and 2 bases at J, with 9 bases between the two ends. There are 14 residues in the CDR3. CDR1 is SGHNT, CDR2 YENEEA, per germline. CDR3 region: CASSLGNYTYEQYF. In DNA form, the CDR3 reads TGTGCCAGCAGCTTAGGGAATTACACCTACGAGCAGTACTTC.

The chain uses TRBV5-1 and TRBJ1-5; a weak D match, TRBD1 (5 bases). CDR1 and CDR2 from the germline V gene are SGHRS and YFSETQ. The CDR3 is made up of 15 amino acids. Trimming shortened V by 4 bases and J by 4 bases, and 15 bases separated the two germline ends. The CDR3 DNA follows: TGCGCCAGCAGCCGGATGGGACGACTAAATCAGCCCCAGCATTTT. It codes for CASSRMGRLNQPQHF.

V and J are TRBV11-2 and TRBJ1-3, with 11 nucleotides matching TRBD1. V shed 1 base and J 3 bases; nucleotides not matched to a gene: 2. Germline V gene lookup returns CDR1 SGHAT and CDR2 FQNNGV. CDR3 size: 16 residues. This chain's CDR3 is CASSLAGTGGGNTIYF. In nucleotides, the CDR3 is TGTGCCAGCAGCTTAGCCGGGACAGGGGGTGGAAACACCATATATTTT.

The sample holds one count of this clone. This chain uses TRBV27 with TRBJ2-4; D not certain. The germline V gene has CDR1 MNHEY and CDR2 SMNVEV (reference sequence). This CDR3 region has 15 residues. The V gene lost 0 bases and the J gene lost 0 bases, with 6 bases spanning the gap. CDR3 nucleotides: TGTGCCAGCAGTTTATCGACTCTAGCCAAAAACATTCAGTACTTC. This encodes CASSLSTLAKNIQYF.

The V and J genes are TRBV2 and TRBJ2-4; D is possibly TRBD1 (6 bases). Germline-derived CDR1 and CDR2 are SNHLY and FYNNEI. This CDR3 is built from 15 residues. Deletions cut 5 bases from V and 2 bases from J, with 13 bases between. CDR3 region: CASSYDRSTKNIQYF. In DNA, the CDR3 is TGTGCCAGCAGTTACGACAGGAGTACCAAAAACATTCAGTACTTC.

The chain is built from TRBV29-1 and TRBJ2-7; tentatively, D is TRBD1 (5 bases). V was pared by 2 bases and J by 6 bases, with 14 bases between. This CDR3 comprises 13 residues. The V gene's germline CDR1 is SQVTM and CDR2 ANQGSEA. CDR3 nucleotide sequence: TGCAGCGTTGAATTGGTCACAGGCGGCGAGCAGTACTTC. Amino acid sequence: CSVELVTGGEQYF.

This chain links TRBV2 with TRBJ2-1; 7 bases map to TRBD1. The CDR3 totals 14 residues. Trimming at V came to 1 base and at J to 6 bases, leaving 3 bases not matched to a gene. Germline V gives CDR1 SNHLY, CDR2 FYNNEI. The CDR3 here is CASSEGQGVNEQFF. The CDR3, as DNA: TGTGCCAGCAGTGAAGGACAGGGTGTCAATGAGCAGTTCTTC.

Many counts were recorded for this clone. As DNA, the CDR3 is TGTGCCAGCAGTTTCAGGCCACCCTATAGCAATCAGCCCCAGCATTTT. Its translation: CASSFRPPYSNQPQHF. The gene calls are TRBV28 and TRBJ1-5; no clear D gene. The CDR3 consists of 16 residues. V lost 3 bases, J lost 0 bases, and 12 bases lay in between. Germline CDR1 and CDR2: MDHEN and SYDVKM.

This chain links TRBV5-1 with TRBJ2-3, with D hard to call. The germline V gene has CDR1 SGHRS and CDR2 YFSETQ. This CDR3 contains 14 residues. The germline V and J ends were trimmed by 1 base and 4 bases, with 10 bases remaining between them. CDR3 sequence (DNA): TGCGCCAGCAGCTTGCCTTACCTTGCAGATACGCAGTATTTT. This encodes CASSLPYLADTQYF.

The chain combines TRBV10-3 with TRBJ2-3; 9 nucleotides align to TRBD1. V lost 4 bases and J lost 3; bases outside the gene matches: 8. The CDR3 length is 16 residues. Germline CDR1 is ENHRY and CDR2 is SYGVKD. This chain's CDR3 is CAISASPGQGTDTQYF. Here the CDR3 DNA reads TGTGCCATCAGTGCCAGTCCGGGACAGGGAACAGATACGCAGTATTTT.

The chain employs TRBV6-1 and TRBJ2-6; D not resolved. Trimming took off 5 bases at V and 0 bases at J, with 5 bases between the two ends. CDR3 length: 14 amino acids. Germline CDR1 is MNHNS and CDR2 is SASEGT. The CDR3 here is CASSRVSGANVLTF. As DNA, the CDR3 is TGTGCCAGCAGTCGAGTCTCTGGGGCCAACGTCCTGACTTTC.

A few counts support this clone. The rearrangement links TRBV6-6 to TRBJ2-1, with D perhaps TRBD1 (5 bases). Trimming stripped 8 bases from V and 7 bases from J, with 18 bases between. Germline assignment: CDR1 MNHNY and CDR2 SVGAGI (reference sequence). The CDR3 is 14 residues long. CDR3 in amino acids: CASSKTAQANEQFF. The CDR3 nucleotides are TGTGCCAGCTCAAAGACCGCACAGGCAAATGAGCAGTTCTTC.

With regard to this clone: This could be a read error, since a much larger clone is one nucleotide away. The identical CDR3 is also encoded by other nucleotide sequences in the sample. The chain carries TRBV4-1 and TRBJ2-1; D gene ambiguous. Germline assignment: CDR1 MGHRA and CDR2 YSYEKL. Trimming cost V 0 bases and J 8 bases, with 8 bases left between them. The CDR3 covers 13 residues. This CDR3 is CASSQDPGHEQFF. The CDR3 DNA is TGCGCCAGCAGCCAAGATCCAGGCCATGAGCAGTTCTTC.

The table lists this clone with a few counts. The CDR3, as DNA: TGTGCCACCAGCAGATCGGGGGACGGAGCCTACGAGCAGTACTTC. Its translation is CATSRSGDGAYEQYF. This chain joins TRBV15 and TRBJ2-7, with a possible D match to TRBD2 (6 bases). Germline V gene sequence: CDR1 LNHNV, CDR2 YYDKDF (reference sequence). V dropped 2 bases and J dropped 2 bases, with 13 bases sitting between them. The CDR3 is 15 amino acids.

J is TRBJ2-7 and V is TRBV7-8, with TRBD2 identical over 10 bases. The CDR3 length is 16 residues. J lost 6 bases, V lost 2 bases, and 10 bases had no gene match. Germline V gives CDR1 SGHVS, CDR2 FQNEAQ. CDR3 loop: CASSLWLAGASGEQYF. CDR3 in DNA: TGTGCCAGCAGCTTATGGCTAGCGGGAGCTTCGGGCGAGCAGTACTTC.

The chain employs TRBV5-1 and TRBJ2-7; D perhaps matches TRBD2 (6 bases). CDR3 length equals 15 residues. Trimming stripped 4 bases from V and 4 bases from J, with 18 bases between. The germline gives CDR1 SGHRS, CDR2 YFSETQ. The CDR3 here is CASSPPGAGYYEQYF. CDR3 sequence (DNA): TGCGCCAGCAGCCCCCCCGGCGCGGGGTATTACGAGCAGTACTTC.

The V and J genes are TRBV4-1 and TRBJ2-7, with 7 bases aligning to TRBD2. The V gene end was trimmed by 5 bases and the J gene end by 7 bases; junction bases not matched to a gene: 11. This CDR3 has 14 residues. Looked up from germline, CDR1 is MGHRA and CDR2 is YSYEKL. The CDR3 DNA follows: TGCGCCAGCAGCGAGACTAGCCAGGTCTTGGAGCAGTACTTC. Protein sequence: CASSETSQVLEQYF.

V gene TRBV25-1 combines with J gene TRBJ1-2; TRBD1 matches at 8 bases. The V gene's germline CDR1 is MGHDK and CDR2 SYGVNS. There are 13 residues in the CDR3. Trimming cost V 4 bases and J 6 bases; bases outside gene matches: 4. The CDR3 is CASSGTGSNGYTF. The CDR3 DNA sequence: TGTGCCAGCAGTGGGACAGGGTCTAATGGCTACACCTTC.

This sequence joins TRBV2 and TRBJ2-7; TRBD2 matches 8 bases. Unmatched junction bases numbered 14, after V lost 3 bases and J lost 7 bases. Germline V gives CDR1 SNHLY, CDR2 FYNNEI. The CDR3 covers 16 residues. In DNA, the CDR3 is TGTGCCAGCAGTGATCCCTGGACTAGCTTGATCCGTGAGCAGTACTTC. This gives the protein CASSDPWTSLIREQYF. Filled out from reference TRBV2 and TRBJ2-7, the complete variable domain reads EPEVTQTPSHQVTQMGQEVILRCVPISNHLYFYWYRQILGQKVEFLVSFYNNEISEKSEIFDDQFSVERPDGSNFTLKIRSTKLEDSAMYFCASSDPWTSLIREQYFGPGTRLTVT.

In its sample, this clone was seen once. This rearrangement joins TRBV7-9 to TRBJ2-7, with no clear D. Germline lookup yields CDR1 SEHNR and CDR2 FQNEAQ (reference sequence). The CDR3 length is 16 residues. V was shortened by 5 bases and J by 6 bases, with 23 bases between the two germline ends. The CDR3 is CASSPGRTESFGEQYF. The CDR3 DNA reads TGTGCCAGCAGCCCGGGCAGGACGGAGAGTTTCGGCGAGCAGTACTTC.

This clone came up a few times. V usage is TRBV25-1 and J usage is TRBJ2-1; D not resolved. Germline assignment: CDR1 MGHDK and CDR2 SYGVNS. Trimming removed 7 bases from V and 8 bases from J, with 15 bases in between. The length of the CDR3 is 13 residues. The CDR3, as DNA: TGTGCCAGCAAATCGCTAAAGGGCTATGAGCAGTTCTTC. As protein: CASKSLKGYEQFF.

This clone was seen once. This CDR3 is CASSLDPLAGAGANVLTF. DNA of the CDR3: TGTGCCAGCAGCTTAGACCCACTAGCGGGAGCTGGGGCCAACGTCCTGACTTTC. The chain combines TRBV7-9 with TRBJ2-6; 11 positions match TRBD2. V lost 1 base and J lost 2; bases outside the gene matches: 4. CDR3 length: 18 amino acids. Germline V gene data show CDR1 as SEHNR and CDR2 as FQNEAQ (reference sequence).

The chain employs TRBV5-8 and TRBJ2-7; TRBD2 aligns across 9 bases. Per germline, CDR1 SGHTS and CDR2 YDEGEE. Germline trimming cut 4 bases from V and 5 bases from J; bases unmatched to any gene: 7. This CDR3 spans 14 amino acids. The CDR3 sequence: CASSVGLALDEQYF. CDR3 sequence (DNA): TGTGCCAGCAGCGTAGGACTAGCGCTCGACGAGCAGTACTTC.

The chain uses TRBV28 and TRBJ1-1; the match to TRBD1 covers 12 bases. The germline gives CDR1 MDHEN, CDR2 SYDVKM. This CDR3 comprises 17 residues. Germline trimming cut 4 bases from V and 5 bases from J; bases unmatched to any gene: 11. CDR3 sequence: CASSSRDRGLRVTEAFF. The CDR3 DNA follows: TGTGCCAGCAGTTCGCGGGACAGGGGGCTTAGGGTGACTGAAGCTTTCTTT. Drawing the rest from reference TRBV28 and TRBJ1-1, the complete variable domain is DVKVTQSSRYLVKRTGEKVFLECVQDMDHENMFWYRQDPGLGLRLIYFSYDVKMKEKGDIPEGYSVSREKKERFSLILESASTNQTSMYLCASSSRDRGLRVTEAFFGQGTRLTVV.

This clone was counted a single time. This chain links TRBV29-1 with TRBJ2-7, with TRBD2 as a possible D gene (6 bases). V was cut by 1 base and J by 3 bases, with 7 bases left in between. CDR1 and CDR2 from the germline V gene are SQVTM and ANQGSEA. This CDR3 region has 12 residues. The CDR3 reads CSVEVGGYEQYF. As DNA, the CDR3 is TGCAGCGTTGAAGTCGGGGGCTACGAGCAGTACTTC.